Each of the 27 T cell receptor beta chains below was sequenced from the same sample in a study of blood T cell repertoires in COVID-19. The table came from immunoSEQ multiplex PCR; TCRdb's copy has only in-frame clones and leaves some out. The sample has 200,000 to 250,000 clones, 87% seen once. The material sequenced was PBMCs or T cells enriched from blood (not recorded which). The source of these receptors is a man in his thirties or forties who had recovered from COVID-19.

This clone appeared once. CDR3 sequence reads: CASSPNGQGAPPYGYTF. The CDR3 DNA reads as TGTGCCAGCTCACCTAACGGACAGGGCGCCCCTCCTTATGGCTACACCTTC. The chain couples TRBV18 to TRBJ1-2; TRBD1 matches at 8 bases. The germline gives CDR1 KGHSH, CDR2 LQKENI. V lost 3 bases to trimming and J lost 5 bases; unmatched junction nucleotides: 14. This CDR3 has 17 amino acids.

This chain's CDR3 is CASSLGTNARNEQFF. CDR3 DNA: TGTGCCAGCAGCTTAGGGACTAATGCTAGGAATGAGCAGTTCTTC. The chain recombines TRBV7-6 with TRBJ2-1; D is perhaps TRBD2 (6 bases). With 1 base removed from V and 7 bases from J, the gap between germline ends came to 14 bases. CDR3 length: 15 amino acids. CDR1 is SGHVS and CDR2 is FNYEAQ in the germline V gene.

The chain recombines TRBV6-5 with TRBJ1-2, with 7 bases lining up with TRBD1. The germline V gene encodes CDR1 MNHEY and CDR2 SVGAGI. The trim removed 10 bases at V and 8 bases at J, leaving 13 bases unmatched. CDR3 size: 13 residues. CDR3 nucleotides: TGTGCCACCTTGGGACGACAGGGTGACGGCTACACCTTC. Amino acids: CATLGRQGDGYTF.

V gene TRBV6-5 combines with J gene TRBJ2-1, with 9 bases matching TRBD2. V was pared by 0 bases and J by 8 bases, with 8 bases of the junction left unmatched. The CDR3 totals 16 residues. The germline V gene has CDR1 MNHEY and CDR2 SVGAGI. The CDR3 spells CASSYSVLAGTYEQFF. The CDR3 region has the DNA TGTGCCAGCAGTTACTCGGTCCTAGCGGGAACATATGAGCAGTTCTTC.

The chain recombines TRBV5-6 with TRBJ2-1, with D possibly being TRBD2 (6 bases). V was shortened by 5 bases and J by 9 bases, with 15 bases between the two germline ends. CDR1 is SGHDT and CDR2 is YYEEEE in the germline V gene. The CDR3 has 13 amino acids. The CDR3 bases are TGTGCCAGCAGTTGGAGGGAATTTGGTGAGCAGTTCTTC. Translating gives CASSWREFGEQFF.

This rearrangement joins TRBV6-6 to TRBJ2-1; tentative D call: TRBD2 (6 bases). Between the trimmed V and J ends, which lost 9 bases and 3 bases, there was a span of 15 bases. Germline CDR1 MNHNY, CDR2 SVGAGI (reference sequence). This CDR3 has 14 amino acids. The CDR3 DNA reads TGTGCCAGTAACGCGGGACTCCTCTACAATGAGCAGTTCTTC. Protein: CASNAGLLYNEQFF.

This chain joins TRBV6-5 and TRBJ2-7; D not certain. Trimming pared 2 bases from V and 4 bases from J, leaving 9 bases between. Per the germline V gene, CDR1 is MNHEY and CDR2 is SVGAGI. This CDR3 is 13 amino acids long. The CDR3 loop is CASSYGVRYEQYF. The CDR3 bases are TGTGCCAGCAGTTACGGAGTTAGATACGAGCAGTACTTC.

The chain employs TRBV27 and TRBJ2-7; 7 nucleotides match TRBD1. CDR1 and CDR2 (germline): MNHEY, SMNVEV (reference sequence). V trimming: 7 bases; J trimming: 5 bases; junction bases outside the gene matches: 5. This CDR3 has 12 amino acids. The CDR3 nucleotides read TGTGCCAGCAAGAAGGGGGCCAACGAGCAGTACTTC. Translation gives CASKKGANEQYF.

This clone was seen once. The genes are TRBV10-3 and TRBJ1-5; unclear D gene. V was cut by 4 bases and J by 7 bases, with 11 bases left in between. The V gene's germline CDR1 is ENHRY and CDR2 SYGVKD. The CDR3 has 13 residues. In DNA form, the CDR3 reads TGTGCCATCAGTGCGGGGTTGGAGCAGCCCCAGCATTTT. It codes for CAISAGLEQPQHF.

The chain has TRBV28 and TRBJ1-1; D gene unclear. The CDR3 contains 13 residues. V was cut by 6 bases and J by 0 bases, with 8 bases left in between. Germline V gene data show CDR1 as MDHEN and CDR2 as SYDVKM. Written as DNA, the CDR3 is TGTGCCAGCAGGGCCTCCATGAACACTGAAGCTTTCTTT. Amino acids: CASRASMNTEAFF. The whole variable domain, filled in from reference TRBV28 and TRBJ1-1, reads DVKVTQSSRYLVKRTGEKVFLECVQDMDHENMFWYRQDPGLGLRLIYFSYDVKMKEKGDIPEGYSVSREKKERFSLILESASTNQTSMYLCASRASMNTEAFFGQGTRLTVV.

The V call is TRBV5-4, the J call TRBJ2-7, with D perhaps matching TRBD1 (6 bases). V gave up 2 bases and J gave up 3 bases, with 9 bases separating them. Germline CDR1 and CDR2: SGHNT and YYREEE (reference sequence). CDR3 length equals 13 residues. The CDR3 DNA follows: TGTGCCAGCAGCTTTATGACAGGCTACGAGCAGTACTTC. Translation: CASSFMTGYEQYF.

The chain carries TRBV5-5 and TRBJ2-5; 7 bases fit TRBD1. With V trimmed by 0 bases and J by 3 bases, 11 bases remained unmatched. Germline CDR1 and CDR2: SGHKS and YYEKEE (reference sequence). CDR3 length: 17 amino acids. This CDR3 reads CASSLGDRPEEKETQYF. CDR3 DNA: TGTGCCAGCAGCTTGGGGGACAGACCCGAGGAGAAAGAGACCCAGTACTTC.

The genes are TRBV9 and TRBJ2-6; D is perhaps TRBD2 (5 bases). This CDR3 has 15 amino acids. V was clipped by 1 base and J by 2 bases, with 7 bases between them. The germline CDR1 and CDR2 sequences are SGDLS and YYNGEE. CDR3 protein: CASSVRGTGANVLTF. CDR3 in DNA: TGTGCCAGCAGCGTACGAGGGACTGGGGCCAACGTCCTGACTTTC.

This clone is a singleton in its sample. The genes are TRBV15 and TRBJ1-2, with unresolved D. V shed 1 base and J shed 10 bases, with 25 bases lying between them. Germline lookup yields CDR1 LNHNV and CDR2 YYDKDF (reference sequence). The CDR3 runs 17 residues. The CDR3 sequence: CATSRGPELTESGLYTF. CDR3 DNA sequence: TGTGCCACCAGCAGAGGACCTGAATTGACCGAATCCGGACTCTACACCTTC.

V gene TRBV5-1 combines with J gene TRBJ2-1; D is undetermined. The CDR3 is made up of 14 amino acids. Germline V gives CDR1 SGHRS, CDR2 YFSETQ. Trimming removed 5 bases at V and 2 bases at J, with 11 bases between. CDR3 amino acids: CASRLALPYNEQFF. The CDR3 DNA reads TGCGCCAGCAGATTAGCATTACCCTACAATGAGCAGTTCTTC.

This chain's CDR3 is CASSSLGQPQHF. CDR3 DNA: TGTGCCAGCAGCTCACTGGGCCAGCCCCAGCATTTT. V and J are TRBV11-2 and TRBJ1-5; D gene uncertain. CDR3 size: 12 residues. Germline-derived CDR1 and CDR2 are SGHAT and FQNNGV. The V end lost 4 bases, the J end lost 7 bases, and 8 bases lay between the germline ends.

This clone was seen only once. J is TRBJ2-2 and V is TRBV12-3 or TRBV12-4; D is uncertain. The CDR3 length is 13 residues. The V end was cut by 5 bases, the J end by 6 bases, with 10 bases between. The CDR3 bases are TGTGCCAGCAGTGTCACCTGGCCCGGGGAGCTGTTTTTT. It encodes CASSVTWPGELFF.

The chain has TRBV9 and TRBJ2-1; D perhaps matches TRBD1 (7 bases). The ends were cut back, 0 bases at V and 7 bases at J, with 20 bases in the middle. The CDR3 is 17 residues long. Per the germline V gene, CDR1 is SGDLS and CDR2 is YYNGEE. The CDR3 DNA reads as TGTGCCAGCAGCGTAGAAGGACAGGAGGGGCTCTCGAATGAGCAGTTCTTC. Translation: CASSVEGQEGLSNEQFF.

V gene TRBV25-1 combines with J gene TRBJ2-7; possibly TRBD2 for D (5 bases). CDR3 length equals 11 residues. The germline V and J ends were trimmed by 10 bases and 0 bases, with 7 bases remaining between them. CDR1 is MGHDK and CDR2 is SYGVNS in the germline V gene. The CDR3 nucleotides read TGTGCCACGGGGAGCTCCTACGAGCAGTACTTC. This translates into CATGSSYEQYF.

The chain has TRBV6-4 and TRBJ2-1; no definite D call. The CDR3 has 11 residues. From germline, CDR1 is MRHNA and CDR2 SNTAGT. Deletions cut 8 bases from V and 7 bases from J, with 9 bases between. The CDR3 DNA follows: TGTGCCAGCGGTCACACGAATGAGCAGTTCTTC. Translation gives CASGHTNEQFF.

The J gene is TRBJ2-3, the V gene TRBV5-1; D remains ambiguous. This CDR3 has 18 residues. Deletions cut 2 bases from V and 2 bases from J, with 21 bases between. Germline assignment: CDR1 SGHRS and CDR2 YFSETQ. The CDR3 spells CASSFFPPSERLTDTQYF. For the CDR3, the DNA is TGCGCCAGCAGCTTTTTCCCACCCTCGGAGCGCCTCACAGATACGCAGTATTTT. Based on the CDR3 plus reference TRBV5-1 and TRBJ2-3, the full variable domain is KAGVTQTPRYLIKTRGQQVTLSCSPISGHRSVSWYQQTPGQGLQFLFEYFSETQRNKGNFPGRFSGRQFSNSRSEMNVSTLELGDSALYLCASSFFPPSERLTDTQYFGPGTRLTVL.

This rearrangement joins TRBV28 to TRBJ1-5, with D tentatively TRBD1 (6 bases). The CDR3 loop spans 14 amino acids. From germline, CDR1 is MDHEN and CDR2 SYDVKM. Between the trimmed V and J ends, which lost 6 bases and 7 bases, there was a span of 16 bases. CDR3 in DNA: TGTGCCAGCAGCGCCACAGGGAGTCAACAGCCCCAGCATTTT. Protein: CASSATGSQQPQHF.

This clone was recorded a few times. The J gene is TRBJ1-2, the V gene TRBV7-9, with 9 bases fitting TRBD1. The CDR3 is made up of 16 amino acids. With V trimmed by 1 base and J by 6 bases, 9 bases remained unmatched. The germline V gene encodes CDR1 SEHNR and CDR2 FQNEAQ (reference sequence). The CDR3 loop reads CASSLVVGQGVHGYTF. The CDR3, as DNA: TGTGCCAGCAGCTTAGTGGTGGGACAGGGCGTCCATGGCTACACCTTC.

The rearrangement uses TRBV10-3 and TRBJ2-1; D may be TRBD2 (6 bases). V was clipped by 4 bases and J by 7 bases, with 14 bases between them. Germline loops: CDR1 ENHRY, CDR2 SYGVKD. This CDR3 has 14 residues. The CDR3 loop reads CAISALGGANEQFF. The CDR3 coding sequence is TGTGCCATCAGTGCCCTAGGAGGGGCTAATGAGCAGTTCTTC.

The chain carries TRBV7-2 and TRBJ1-4; the D is unclear. Germline V gene data show CDR1 as SGHTA and CDR2 as FQGNSA. The CDR3 contains 16 residues. Trimming stripped 5 bases from V and 4 bases from J, with 17 bases between. The CDR3 loop is CASSQWAGRFNEKLFF. The CDR3 DNA reads TGTGCCAGCAGCCAATGGGCAGGAAGATTTAATGAAAAACTGTTTTTT. The full variable domain, completed using reference TRBV7-2 and TRBJ1-4, is GAGVSQSPSNKVTEKGKDVELRCDPISGHTALYWYRQSLGQGLEFLIYFQGNSAPDKSGLPSDRFSAERTGGSVSTLTIQRTQQEDSAVYLCASSQWAGRFNEKLFFGSGTQLSVL.

The chain is built from TRBV28 and TRBJ1-4; 9 bases are shared with TRBD1. V lost 5 bases and J lost 7; bases outside the gene matches: 8. Germline V gene data show CDR1 as MDHEN and CDR2 as SYDVKM. The CDR3 contains 15 residues. For the CDR3, the DNA is TGTGCCAGCAGTGACAACAGGGGGCGAGGTGAAAAACTGTTTTTT. The encoded protein is CASSDNRGRGEKLFF. Full variable domain (remainder filled in from reference TRBV28 and TRBJ1-4): DVKVTQSSRYLVKRTGEKVFLECVQDMDHENMFWYRQDPGLGLRLIYFSYDVKMKEKGDIPEGYSVSREKKERFSLILESASTNQTSMYLCASSDNRGRGEKLFFGSGTQLSVL.

V and J are TRBV19 and TRBJ1-5; possibly TRBD1 for D (5 bases). Germline V gene data show CDR1 as LNHDA and CDR2 as SQIVND (reference sequence). The CDR3 sequence is 15 residues long. V dropped 5 bases and J dropped 2 bases, with 13 bases sitting between them. The CDR3 loop is CASSPQGVGNQPQHF. The CDR3 DNA follows: TGTGCCAGTAGTCCTCAGGGTGTGGGCAATCAGCCCCAGCATTTT.